One and the same sample provided the 16 T cell receptor beta chains below, sequenced in a study of blood T cell repertoires in COVID-19. TCRdb's copy holds only in-frame clones and misses some; the assay was immunoSEQ multiplex PCR. The sample shows roughly 290,000 clones, about nine tenths of them seen only once. The sequenced sample was peripheral blood. Receptors were obtained from a woman aged 60-75 years with acute or convalescent COVID-19.

The chain combines TRBV19 with TRBJ2-2, with D maybe TRBD2 (6 bases). The CDR3 consists of 16 residues. The germline V gene encodes CDR1 LNHDA and CDR2 SQIVND (reference sequence). V was cut by 5 bases and J by 5 bases, with 18 bases left in between. CDR3 bases: TGTGCCAGTAGTCAGCCGCGGGGCCGGAGGACCGGGGAGCTGTTTTTT. Its protein product is CASSQPRGRRTGELFF.

The chain couples TRBV6-5 to TRBJ1-1; 7 bases line up with TRBD1. This CDR3 comprises 14 residues. After removal of 10 bases from V and 2 bases from J, the junction contained 10 bases not matched to a gene. The germline CDR1 and CDR2 sequences are MNHEY and SVGAGI. The CDR3 nucleotides read TGTGCCACCCGGGACAGAGGCTTTAACACTGAAGCTTTCTTT. This encodes CATRDRGFNTEAFF.

This clone has only one observation. The V and J genes are TRBV5-1 and TRBJ1-5, with D unresolved. The CDR3 is 15 amino acids. Germline loops: CDR1 SGHRS, CDR2 YFSETQ. Trimming left V 5 bases short and J 0 bases short, with 12 bases between. The CDR3 DNA reads as TGCGCCAGCAGTCTTGACTCTGATAGCAATCAGCCCCAGCATTTT. Its translation is CASSLDSDSNQPQHF.

V is TRBV24-1 and J is TRBJ1-2, with D uncertain. V lost 2 bases and J lost 8, with 14 bases in between. CDR3 length equals 14 residues. Germline CDR1 is KGHDR and CDR2 is SFDVKD. The CDR3 sequence is CATSDSLHLRGYTF. The CDR3 bases are TGTGCCACCAGTGATTCGCTCCATCTGAGAGGCTACACCTTC.

This chain uses TRBV25-1 with TRBJ2-5; the match to TRBD2 covers 7 bases. Per germline, CDR1 MGHDK and CDR2 SYGVNS. CDR3 length: 13 amino acids. Losses at the gene ends were 7 bases for V and 5 bases for J; bases not matched to a gene: 7. As DNA, the CDR3 is TGTGCCAGCAAAGCGGGATTAAGGGAGACCCAGTACTTC. It specifies CASKAGLRETQYF.

This chain uses TRBV7-9 with TRBJ2-1; 8 positions match TRBD2. The CDR3 has 16 residues. With V trimmed by 4 bases and J by 5 bases, 10 bases remained unmatched. Germline V CDR1 and CDR2: SEHNR, FQNEAQ (reference sequence). This CDR3 is CASSSAAGALHNEQFF. The CDR3 DNA reads TGTGCCAGCAGCTCCGCAGCGGGAGCGCTCCACAATGAGCAGTTCTTC.

As concerns this clone: The same CDR3 also results from other DNA sequences found in this sample. This chain connects TRBV19 to TRBJ1-5; possibly TRBD1 for D (5 bases). The ends were cut back, 2 bases at V and 3 bases at J, with 8 bases in the middle. Germline assignment: CDR1 LNHDA and CDR2 SQIVND (reference sequence). This CDR3 has 14 amino acids. DNA of the CDR3: TGTGCCAGTAGTATACGGGACTTCAATCAGCCCCAGCATTTT. The encoded protein is CASSIRDFNQPQHF.

The gene calls are TRBV14 and TRBJ2-7, with 11 bases fitting TRBD1. The CDR3 runs to 16 residues. Germline V lookup: CDR1 SGHDN, CDR2 FVKESK. J gave up 3 bases and V 5 bases, and 9 bases lay outside the gene matches. The CDR3 loop reads CASSVGQGAGDYEQYF. CDR3 DNA: TGTGCCAGCAGCGTAGGACAGGGGGCTGGCGACTACGAGCAGTACTTC.

The rearrangement links TRBV11-3 to TRBJ2-5; D perhaps matches TRBD2 (7 bases). Trimming removed 4 bases from V and 4 bases from J, with 16 bases in between. Germline V gene sequence: CDR1 SGHNT, CDR2 YENEEA. This CDR3 contains 15 residues. The CDR3 coding sequence is TGTGCCAGCAGCTCTAACAGGGAGGGCGGAGAGACCCAGTACTTC. Residues: CASSSNREGGETQYF.

The rearrangement joins TRBV27 to TRBJ2-5; 12 bases line up with TRBD2. The CDR3 sequence is 16 residues long. V lost 6 bases to trimming and J lost 5 bases; unmatched junction nucleotides: 10. The germline V gene has CDR1 MNHEY and CDR2 SMNVEV (reference sequence). The CDR3 nucleotides are TGTGCCAGCAGCCCCTCTAGCGGGAGGGCCCATGAGACCCAGTACTTC. Residues: CASSPSSGRAHETQYF.

This chain uses TRBV18 with TRBJ1-2; D remains unclear. Trimming took 0 bases from V and 8 from J, leaving 16 bases between them. This CDR3 spans 15 amino acids. The V gene's germline CDR1 is KGHSH and CDR2 LQKENI. CDR3 loop: CASSPPVAGREGYTF. The CDR3 region has the DNA TGTGCCAGCTCACCACCCGTGGCTGGGAGAGAGGGCTACACCTTC.

J is TRBJ1-6 and V is TRBV2; 7 bases align to TRBD1. The CDR3 sequence is 14 residues long. Germline V gene data show CDR1 as SNHLY and CDR2 as FYNNEI. The V gene end was trimmed by 8 bases and the J gene end by 5 bases; junction bases not matched to a gene: 6. The CDR3 DNA sequence: TGTGCCAGCGGCTGGGACAGCCATAATTCACCCCTCCACTTT. Translating gives CASGWDSHNSPLHF.

This clone is a singleton in its sample. CDR3 bases: TGTGCCAGCAGCTTGGAAGGAGGCGGCTACACCTTC. Amino acid sequence: CASSLEGGGYTF. This chain connects TRBV5-4 to TRBJ1-2; D remains ambiguous. Germline V gene sequence: CDR1 SGHNT, CDR2 YYREEE (reference sequence). The V end was cut by 0 bases, the J end by 8 bases, with 8 bases between. The CDR3 has 12 amino acids.

The gene calls are TRBV4-1 and TRBJ2-1; 9 nucleotides line up with TRBD2. CDR3 length equals 17 residues. Germline trimming cut 1 base from V and 4 bases from J; bases unmatched to any gene: 8. Germline assignment: CDR1 MGHRA and CDR2 YSYEKL. CDR3 in DNA: TGCGCCAGCAGCCAAGGGTTTAGCGGGGGCCCATACAATGAGCAGTTCTTC. Translating gives CASSQGFSGGPYNEQFF.

V usage is TRBV27 and J usage is TRBJ2-4, with TRBD1 identical over 9 bases. This CDR3 has 16 residues. The germline CDR1 and CDR2 sequences are MNHEY and SMNVEV (reference sequence). J gave up 4 bases and V 1 base, and 5 bases lay outside the gene matches. CDR3 residues: CASSLLYRGPKNIQYF. The CDR3 DNA sequence: TGTGCCAGCAGTTTATTATACAGGGGGCCAAAAAACATTCAGTACTTC.

The CDR3 DNA follows: TGTGCCAGCAGCTCCCCTGAGGGAGAAGATACGCAGTATTTT. Its protein is CASSSPEGEDTQYF. This rearrangement joins TRBV13 to TRBJ2-3, with D possibly TRBD2 on 5 matching bases. V was clipped by 4 bases and J by 5 bases, with 13 bases between them. There are 14 residues in the CDR3. Looked up from germline, CDR1 is PRHDT and CDR2 is FYEKMQ (reference sequence).